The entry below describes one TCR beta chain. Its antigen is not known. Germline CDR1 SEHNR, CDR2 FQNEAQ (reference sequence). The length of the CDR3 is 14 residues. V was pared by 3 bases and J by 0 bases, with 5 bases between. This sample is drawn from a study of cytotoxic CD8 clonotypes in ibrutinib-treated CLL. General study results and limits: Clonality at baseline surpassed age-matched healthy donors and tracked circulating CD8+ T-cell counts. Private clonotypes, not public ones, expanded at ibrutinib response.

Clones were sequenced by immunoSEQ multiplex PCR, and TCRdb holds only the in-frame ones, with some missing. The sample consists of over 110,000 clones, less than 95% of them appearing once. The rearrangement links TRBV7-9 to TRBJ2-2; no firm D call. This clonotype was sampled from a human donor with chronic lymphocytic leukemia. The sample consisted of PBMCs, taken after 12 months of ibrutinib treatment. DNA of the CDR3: TGTGCCAGCAGCTTTGGTTCGAACACCGGGGAGCTGTTTTTT. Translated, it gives CASSFGSNTGELFF. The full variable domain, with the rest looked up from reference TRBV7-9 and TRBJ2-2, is DTGVSQNPRHKITKRGQNVTFRCDPISEHNRLYWYRQTLGQGPEFLTYFQNEAQLEKSRLLSDRFSAERPKGSFSTLEIQRTEQGDSAMYLCASSFGSNTGELFFGEGSRLTVL.